Given below is one T cell receptor beta chain in context. The entry originates in a study of long-term antiretroviral therapy in people with HIV. No donor had fewer than one pre-ART PBMC sample or fewer than two post-ART PBMC samples. The J segment lost 9 bases and the V segment lost 3 bases, leaving 11 bases of the junction unmatched. Germline V lookup: CDR1 GTSNPN, CDR2 SVGIG (reference sequence). This CDR3 region has 14 residues. Researchers ran immunoSEQ v3.0 at survey level. Sequenced by immunoSEQ multiplex PCR; TCRdb stores in-frame clones only, minus some. The sample consists of roughly 36,000 clones, around four fifths of them appearing once.

The receptor's source is a man between 18 and 35 years old with HIV. The material was unsorted PBMCs, obtained 0.4 years before starting antiretroviral therapy. This sequence joins TRBV30 and TRBJ2-1, with TRBD2 matching 7 bases. The CDR3 DNA is TGTGCCTGGAGCCGACCGGGTTCGGGAGGTGAGCAGTTCTTC. This codes for CAWSRPGSGGEQFF.